The clone carrying this TCR beta chain was counted between two and nine times. Its antigen is not identified. It was with unique molecular identifiers that the TCRbeta library was prepared. MiXCR was run by TCRdb on the PCR reads, yielding one entry per CDR3 protein. Among roughly 310,000 distinct CDR3 sequences listed, more than 20% were seen once. The data are from a study of T-cell reconstitution after alpha-beta-depleted transplantation in children. Study observations and caveats: Surviving recipient T cells and thymic progenitors produced the high day-60 TCRbeta diversity seen in some patients. Two months or so post-transplant, alpha-beta T cells reportedly derived from several hundred expanded graft clones. Newly produced T cells mostly provided counts and TCRbeta diversity after one year, as hyperexpanded clones declined.

Trimming took off 4 bases at V and 1 base at J, with 11 bases between the two ends. The CDR3 length is 14 residues. Germline V lookup: CDR1 ENHRY, CDR2 SYGVKD. The rearrangement links TRBV10-3 to TRBJ2-7; TRBD1 is a possible D gene (5 bases). The origin of this receptor is a male patient aged 10 to 17 who had a stem cell transplant for acute lymphoblastic leukemia, so the T cells may come from the graft donor. The material was PBMCs, mostly from graft donor cells, obtained 180 days after TCRalphabeta/CD19-depleted stem cell transplant. CDR3 sequence reads: CAISATVDSYEQYF. As DNA, the CDR3 is TGTGCCATCAGTGCGACAGTAGATTCCTACGAGCAGTACTTC.